This T cell receptor (beta chain) was identified during a study of T cell responses to AZD1222 COVID-19 vaccine. Germline CDR1 reads SQVTM; CDR2 reads ANQGSEA. V was pared by 7 bases and J by 6 bases, with 8 bases of the junction left unmatched. This CDR3 region has 14 residues. Sequencing was performed with immunoSEQ multiplex PCR; in TCRdb, only in-frame clones are kept and a portion is missing. This sample has roughly 140,000 clones, with approximately 91% found just once. The chain is built from TRBV29-1 and TRBJ2-7, with 14 bases that match TRBD2. This clonotype was obtained from an adult who had recovered from COVID-19. The input for sequencing was peripheral blood, taken after recovery from COVID-19. The CDR3 DNA reads as TGCAGCGGGGGACTAGCGGGAGAACTTTCCGAGCAGTACTTC. Its translation is CSGGLAGELSEQYF.